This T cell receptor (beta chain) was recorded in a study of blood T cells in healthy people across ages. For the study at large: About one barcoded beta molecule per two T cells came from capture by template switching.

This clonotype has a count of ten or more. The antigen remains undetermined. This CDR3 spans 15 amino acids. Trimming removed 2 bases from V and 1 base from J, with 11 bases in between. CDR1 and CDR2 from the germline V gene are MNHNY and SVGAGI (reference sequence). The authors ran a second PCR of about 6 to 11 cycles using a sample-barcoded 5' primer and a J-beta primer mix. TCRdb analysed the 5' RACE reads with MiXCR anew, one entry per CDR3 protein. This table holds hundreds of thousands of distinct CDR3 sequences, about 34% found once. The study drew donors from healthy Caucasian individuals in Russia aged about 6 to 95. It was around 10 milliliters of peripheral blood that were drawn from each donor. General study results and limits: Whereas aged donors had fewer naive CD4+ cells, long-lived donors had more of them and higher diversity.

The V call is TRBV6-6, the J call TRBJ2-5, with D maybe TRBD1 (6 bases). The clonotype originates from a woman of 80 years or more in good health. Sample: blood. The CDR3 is CASSYMDSAQETQYF. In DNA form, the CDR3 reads TGTGCCAGCAGTTACATGGACAGCGCCCAAGAGACCCAGTACTTC.